The rows below give T cell receptor beta chains drawn from one sample of a study of cytomegalovirus exposure and HLA in healthy donors. Assay used: immunoSEQ multiplex PCR; TCRdb lists only in-frame clones, some missing. The sample lists about 140,000 clones; around 80% were seen once. Sequencing used PBMCs. These receptor sequences come from a female donor in good health and CMV-seropositive. CDR3s include the opening cysteine and the closing phenylalanine or tryptophan.

cdr3_length v_call cdr3_aa
17 TRBV14 CASSQEKNRGRTDTQYF
15 TRBV5-1 CASSMLAGAAYEQYF
11 TRBV20-1 CSASFGDEQFF
15 TRBV11-2 CASSSKRGMGNIQYF
17 TRBV25-1 CASSHFLGQGSTGELFF
15 TRBV18 CASSPRTGLGSEAFF
17 TRBV6-1 CASSESRGASGRNEQFF
15 TRBV5-1 CASSLVSPSYNEQFF
12 TRBV6-1 CASSRGTDTQYF
14 TRBV10-3 CASKAGGPRSEQYF
19 TRBV9 CASSVVGGGTSGCTDTQYF
13 TRBV9 CASSRGSGGELFF
14 TRBV27 CASSGTSGGETQYF
13 TRBV5-1 CASSSRGFDGYTF
15 TRBV6-4 CASSKTRDSGQKLFF
15 TRBV19 CASSMIAGGVNEQYF
13 TRBV7-9 CASVQGAVETQYF
16 TRBV7-3 CASSALGGRSYNEQFF
16 TRBV7-3 CASSFWTTGGVDTQYF
11 TRBV20-1 CSVRTLKGYTF
15 TRBV7-9 CASSLPGQSNYGYTF
15 TRBV11-1 CASSPTGGGRYEQYF
15 TRBV6-5 CASSRRLAGGHEQYF